These 16 T cell receptor beta chains came from one sample sequenced in a study of blood T cell repertoires in COVID-19. Data came from immunoSEQ multiplex PCR; TCRdb stores just in-frame clones and leaves some out. The sample shows 120,000 to 150,000 clones, more than 60% of them seen only once. Sequenced: peripheral blood. These receptors originate from a man between 45 and 60 years old with acute or convalescent COVID-19.

The J gene is TRBJ1-1, the V gene TRBV29-1, with 10 bases that match TRBD1. Trimming took 4 bases from V and 0 from J; bases not matched to a gene: 5. This CDR3 comprises 15 residues. The V gene's germline CDR1 is SQVTM and CDR2 ANQGSEA. CDR3 sequence (DNA): TGCAGCGTTGCGACAGGGGGCGCGCTGAACACTGAAGCTTTCTTT. It yields the protein CSVATGGALNTEAFF.

The chain joins TRBV5-4 to TRBJ2-2; D uncertain. The CDR3 totals 12 residues. Trimming cost V 4 bases and J 1 base, with 2 bases left between them. Per germline, CDR1 SGHNT and CDR2 YYREEE (reference sequence). For the CDR3, the DNA is TGTGCCAGCAGCCGGAACACCGGGGAGCTGTTTTTT. It yields the protein CASSRNTGELFF.

The chain joins TRBV9 to TRBJ2-1; maybe TRBD1 (5 bases). V gave up 6 bases and J gave up 2 bases, with 15 bases separating them. Germline assignment: CDR1 SGDLS and CDR2 YYNGEE. The CDR3 runs to 15 residues. For the CDR3, the DNA is TGTGCCAGCACCCCCAGGGCAGGGCCCTACAATGAGCAGTTCTTC. It translates to CASTPRAGPYNEQFF.

The genes are TRBV30 and TRBJ1-2, with a weak D call TRBD1 (6 bases). Germline V CDR1 and CDR2: GTSNPN, SVGIG (reference sequence). Trimming took 5 bases from V and 9 from J, leaving 16 bases between them. The CDR3 has 12 residues. CDR3 sequence: CAWGTNRDSYTF. The CDR3 DNA is TGTGCCTGGGGGACAAACAGGGACAGCTACACCTTC.

This clone was seen only a few times. The chain combines TRBV28 with TRBJ1-6; no clear D. V was shortened by 6 bases and J by 13 bases, with 16 bases between the two germline ends. The length of the CDR3 is 13 residues. Germline CDR1 reads MDHEN; CDR2 reads SYDVKM. The DNA for the CDR3 is TGTGCCAGCAGGTACTCACAGTCCTCCCCCCTCCACTTT. It codes for CASRYSQSSPLHF.

This sequence joins TRBV2 and TRBJ2-7, with 7 bases identical to TRBD1. Germline V gene lookup returns CDR1 SNHLY and CDR2 FYNNEI. This CDR3 comprises 13 residues. Trimming cost V 7 bases and J 2 bases; bases outside gene matches: 5. The CDR3 here is CASKGAVTYEQYV. CDR3 nucleotide sequence: TGTGCCAGCAAGGGGGCAGTAACCTACGAGCAGTACGTC.

The chain links TRBV29-1 to TRBJ2-1; TRBD1 might be the D (6 bases). Deletions cut 3 bases from V and 6 bases from J, with 12 bases between. The CDR3 has 13 residues. CDR1 is SQVTM and CDR2 is ANQGSEA in the germline V gene. The CDR3 protein is CSVDRGPTNEQFF. DNA for the CDR3: TGCAGCGTTGACAGGGGACCCACCAATGAGCAGTTCTTC.

The gene calls are TRBV5-1 and TRBJ1-2; 7 positions agree with TRBD1. After removal of 3 bases from V and 4 bases from J, the junction contained 12 bases not matched to a gene. The CDR3 runs 16 residues. CDR1 is SGHRS and CDR2 is YFSETQ in the germline V gene. The DNA for the CDR3 is TGCGCCAGCAGCTCCGTGCAAGGGGGCTCGTTCTATGGCTACACCTTC. Amino acids: CASSSVQGGSFYGYTF.

This chain connects TRBV9 to TRBJ2-1; 7 bases are a match to TRBD1. Germline V gene lookup returns CDR1 SGDLS and CDR2 YYNGEE. The CDR3 length is 15 residues. V shed 0 bases, J shed 6 bases, and the junction held 6 bases outside the gene matches. The CDR3 is CASSVGGGVVNEQFF. The CDR3 nucleotides are TGTGCCAGCAGCGTAGGAGGGGGCGTGGTCAATGAGCAGTTCTTC.

The rearrangement links TRBV5-6 to TRBJ1-1; D remains ambiguous. CDR1 SGHDT and CDR2 YYEEEE come from the germline V gene. The CDR3 has 13 residues. Deletions cut 0 bases from V and 9 bases from J, with 12 bases between. The CDR3: CASSLDSGTKAFF. CDR3 nucleotide sequence: TGTGCCAGCAGCTTGGACAGCGGCACAAAAGCTTTCTTT. Drawing the rest from reference TRBV5-6 and TRBJ1-1, the complete variable domain is DAGVTQSPTHLIKTRGQQVTLRCSPKSGHDTVSWYQQALGQGPQFIFQYYEEEERQRGNFPDRFSGHQFPNYSSELNVNALLLGDSALYLCASSLDSGTKAFFGQGTRLTVV.

The chain links TRBV6-5 to TRBJ2-7, with TRBD2 matching over 7 bases. The CDR3 has 15 amino acids. Germline lookup yields CDR1 MNHEY and CDR2 SVGAGI. Losses at the gene ends were 7 bases for V and 2 bases for J; bases not matched to a gene: 11. The CDR3 region is CASNLGLVNPYEQYF. DNA for the CDR3: TGTGCCAGCAATCTAGGACTAGTTAATCCCTACGAGCAGTACTTC.

V is TRBV5-1 and J is TRBJ1-6, with 7 nucleotides matching TRBD1. The J segment lost 7 bases and the V segment lost 6 bases, leaving 7 bases of the junction unmatched. This CDR3 has 14 amino acids. Looked up from germline, CDR1 is SGHRS and CDR2 is YFSETQ. Written as DNA, the CDR3 is TGCGCCAGCAACACCGGGACAGCCAATTCACCCCTCCACTTT. Amino acids: CASNTGTANSPLHF.

This sequence joins TRBV5-6 and TRBJ1-5, with 8 bases fitting TRBD1. The trim removed 2 bases at V and 4 bases at J, leaving 5 bases unmatched. The CDR3 totals 15 residues. Germline V gene sequence: CDR1 SGHDT, CDR2 YYEEEE. The CDR3 DNA reads as TGTGCCAGCAGCTTAGACAGGGGCGCTAATCAGCCCCAGCATTTT. It specifies CASSLDRGANQPQHF. Looking up the rest from reference TRBV5-6 and TRBJ1-5 gives the full variable domain: DAGVTQSPTHLIKTRGQQVTLRCSPKSGHDTVSWYQQALGQGPQFIFQYYEEEERQRGNFPDRFSGHQFPNYSSELNVNALLLGDSALYLCASSLDRGANQPQHFGDGTRLSIL.

This clone was detected only once. The V and J genes are TRBV30 and TRBJ1-1, with unresolved D. There are 13 residues in the CDR3. CDR1 and CDR2 (germline): GTSNPN, SVGIG (reference sequence). The germline V and J ends were trimmed by 4 bases and 7 bases, with 16 bases remaining between them. The CDR3 loop is CAWKSSTHHEAFF. DNA of the CDR3: TGTGCCTGGAAATCGAGCACCCATCATGAAGCTTTCTTT.

The chain links TRBV5-1 to TRBJ1-1; TRBD1 aligns across 7 bases. CDR3 length equals 14 residues. Trimming took 2 bases from V and 1 from J; bases not matched to a gene: 2. Germline V gives CDR1 SGHRS, CDR2 YFSETQ. CDR3 region: CASSFSGGNTEAFF. CDR3 bases: TGCGCCAGCAGCTTTTCAGGGGGGAACACTGAAGCTTTCTTT.

This chain joins TRBV11-2 and TRBJ2-7; D might be TRBD1 (5 bases). The V gene lost 5 bases and the J gene lost 7 bases, with 18 bases spanning the gap. From germline, CDR1 is SGHAT and CDR2 FQNNGV. This CDR3 is 14 amino acids long. Here the CDR3 reads CASSPDGALGEQYV. The CDR3 nucleotides are TGTGCCAGCAGCCCCGATGGGGCCCTGGGGGAGCAGTACGTC.